This T cell receptor beta chain was sequenced during a study of graft-versus-host responses after intestinal transplantation. As for the study in general: Recipients across the board were started on anti-thymocyte globulin induction, then kept on tacrolimus and steroids for two to three years.

Germline V gene lookup returns CDR1 MNHEY and CDR2 SVGAGI. CDR3 length equals 15 residues. The ends were cut back, 5 bases at V and 1 base at J, with 13 bases in the middle. The data were produced by immunoSEQ multiplex PCR, yet TCRdb's version contains in-frame clones alone and is incomplete. The table lists tens of thousands of clones, over 70% of them singletons. Notes on this clone: The antigen is undetermined.

V gene TRBV6-5 combines with J gene TRBJ2-3, with a possible D match to TRBD2 (5 bases). The sample here was unstimulated CD4+ T cells sorted from spleen or lymph node cells, taken before transplant. This receptor was identified in a human donor who was the organ donor for an intestinal transplant. Here the CDR3 reads CASSPRVGGTDTQYF. The CDR3 DNA reads as TGTGCCAGCAGTCCTCGGGTGGGAGGCACAGATACGCAGTATTTT.